A single sample is the source of the 31 T cell receptor beta chains below, sequenced in a study of blood T cell repertoires in COVID-19. Only in-frame clones appear in the TCRdb table, and some are missing; sequencing was by immunoSEQ multiplex PCR. The sample holds some 15,000 clones; about 90% are singletons and the top ten take approximately 31%. Material: peripheral blood. These receptors came from a human donor in a cohort sampled during active COVID-19.

The chain employs TRBV12-3 or TRBV12-4 and TRBJ2-7; unclear D gene. Trimming pared 7 bases from V and 3 bases from J, leaving 13 bases between. CDR3 length: 13 residues. The CDR3, as DNA: TGTGCCAGCACCATGCGACAAGGCTACGAGCAGTACTTC. Translation: CASTMRQGYEQYF.

The chain links TRBV20-1 to TRBJ2-7, with 8 bases aligning to TRBD2. This CDR3 contains 15 residues. CDR1 is DFQATT and CDR2 is SNEGSKA in the germline V gene (reference sequence). J lost 6 bases, V lost 3 bases, and 13 bases had no gene match. This chain's CDR3 is CSASGVSGNEGEQYF. CDR3 DNA sequence: TGCAGTGCTAGTGGGGTTAGCGGGAATGAAGGCGAGCAGTACTTC.

The chain employs TRBV19 and TRBJ1-2; 12 bases match TRBD1. The germline gives CDR1 LNHDA, CDR2 SQIVND (reference sequence). The CDR3 length is 15 residues. Trimming cost V 3 bases and J 5 bases; bases outside gene matches: 4. The CDR3 nucleotides are TGTGCCAGTAGTATTCCGGGACAGGGGGCTTATGGCTACACCTTC. Translating it yields CASSIPGQGAYGYTF.

This chain uses TRBV5-6 with TRBJ2-1; 7 nucleotides match TRBD1. The V gene's germline CDR1 is SGHDT and CDR2 YYEEEE. After removal of 4 bases from V and 4 bases from J, the junction contained 11 bases not matched to a gene. CDR3 length: 16 amino acids. Here the CDR3 DNA reads TGTGCCAGCAGCCTGACAGGGTCAAACCTATACAATGAGCAGTTCTTC. Protein: CASSLTGSNLYNEQFF.

The chain uses TRBV19 and TRBJ1-2; D may be TRBD1 (6 bases). The CDR3 covers 13 residues. The ends were cut back, 5 bases at V and 8 bases at J, with 15 bases in the middle. CDR1 and CDR2 from the germline V gene are LNHDA and SQIVND (reference sequence). CDR3: CASSFQRGGGYTF. CDR3 sequence (DNA): TGTGCCAGTAGTTTCCAGCGGGGGGGCGGCTACACCTTC.

The gene calls are TRBV5-5 and TRBJ2-2; 7 bases fit TRBD1. The CDR3 consists of 15 residues. Germline V lookup: CDR1 SGHKS, CDR2 YYEKEE (reference sequence). The junction had 6 bases not matched to a gene; V was cut back by 0 bases and J by 7 bases. DNA for the CDR3: TGTGCCAGCAGCTTGGGGAAAGGGGGCTTCGGGGAGCTGTTTTTT. This encodes CASSLGKGGFGELFF.

DNA for the CDR3: TGTGCCAGTAAAGCGCAAAACATTCAGTACTTC. Translation: CASKAQNIQYF. The chain joins TRBV3-1 (or the pseudogene TRBV3-2) to TRBJ2-4; D is undetermined. Germline V gene sequence: CDR1 LGHDT, CDR2 YNNKEL (reference sequence). CDR3 length: 11 residues. Trimming removed 9 bases at V and 5 bases at J, with 8 bases between.

This chain links TRBV27 with TRBJ2-7; 7 nucleotides line up with TRBD2. Germline assignment: CDR1 MNHEY and CDR2 SMNVEV (reference sequence). The CDR3 totals 14 residues. V gave up 2 bases and J gave up 3 bases; unmatched junction bases: 4. The CDR3 sequence: CASSLVTGGYEQYF. In nucleotides, the CDR3 is TGTGCCAGCAGTTTAGTTACGGGAGGCTACGAGCAGTACTTC.

J is TRBJ2-3 and V is TRBV5-1, with a tentative D call TRBD2 (6 bases). The CDR3 sequence is 15 residues long. V lost 4 bases and J 9 bases, leaving 21 bases between the germline ends. Germline V gene sequence: CDR1 SGHRS, CDR2 YFSETQ. CDR3 nucleotide sequence: TGCGCCAGCAGCCCGGGACTCTCCAGAGGGTGGACGCAGTATTTT. Protein: CASSPGLSRGWTQYF.

This chain uses TRBV5-4 with TRBJ1-2; D is uncertain. Per the germline V gene, CDR1 is SGHNT and CDR2 is YYREEE (reference sequence). The CDR3 spans 13 residues. Between the trimmed V and J ends, which lost 1 base and 1 base, there was a span of 5 bases. CDR3: CASSLNSNYGYTF. As DNA, the CDR3 is TGTGCCAGCAGCTTGAACAGTAACTATGGCTACACCTTC. Together with reference TRBV5-4 and TRBJ1-2, the CDR3 gives the full variable domain: ETGVTQSPTHLIKTRGQQVTLRCSSQSGHNTVSWYQQALGQGPQFIFQYYREEENGRGNFPPRFSGLQFPNYSSELNVNALELDDSALYLCASSLNSNYGYTFGSGTRLTVV.

The V and J genes are TRBV6-5 and TRBJ1-6, with TRBD1 matching 8 bases. CDR3 length: 14 amino acids. Trimming cost V 8 bases and J 7 bases; bases outside gene matches: 7. The germline V gene encodes CDR1 MNHEY and CDR2 SVGAGI. The CDR3 bases are TGTGCCAGCTATATGACAGGGGAGAATTCACCCCTCCACTTT. Amino acids: CASYMTGENSPLHF.

This clone was found a few times. The chain has TRBV30 and TRBJ2-2, with D perhaps TRBD2 (5 bases). The CDR3 has 13 residues. V was cut by 0 bases and J by 5 bases, with 7 bases left in between. CDR1 is GTSNPN and CDR2 is SVGIG in the germline V gene (reference sequence). In nucleotides, the CDR3 is TGTGCCTGGAGTGTACCGGGGACCGGGGAGCTGTTTTTT. Protein: CAWSVPGTGELFF.

This clone turned up a few times. The chain couples TRBV4-2 to TRBJ1-6, with D possibly TRBD1 on 5 matching bases. Germline V gene data show CDR1 as LGHNA and CDR2 as YNFKEQ. The CDR3 sequence is 14 residues long. V lost 1 base to trimming and J lost 8 bases, with 9 bases between them. The CDR3 bases are TGTGCCAGCAGCCAAGGACAGACCGATTCACCCCTCCACTTT. As protein: CASSQGQTDSPLHF.

The sample holds one count of this clone. V and J are TRBV25-1 and TRBJ2-1, with TRBD2 identical over 8 bases. V lost 4 bases, J lost 9 bases, and 11 bases stayed unmatched. CDR1 and CDR2 (germline): MGHDK, SYGVNS. The CDR3 sequence is 15 residues long. In DNA, the CDR3 is TGTGCCAGCAGTGCCTCCGCGGGAGGATTTGGTGAGCAGTTCTTC. It specifies CASSASAGGFGEQFF.

The V call is TRBV7-6, the J call TRBJ2-7; no reliable D call. Trimming left V 7 bases short and J 0 bases short, with 13 bases between. The germline gives CDR1 SGHVS, CDR2 FNYEAQ. The CDR3 covers 14 residues. CDR3 in amino acids: CASIPIPSSYEQYF. CDR3 sequence (DNA): TGTGCCAGCATCCCTATCCCAAGCTCCTACGAGCAGTACTTC.

The J gene is TRBJ2-1, the V gene TRBV9; 8 nucleotides agree with TRBD2. The CDR3 extends over 17 amino acids. V was pared by 4 bases and J by 6 bases, with 15 bases of the junction left unmatched. Germline assignment: CDR1 SGDLS and CDR2 YYNGEE. The CDR3 sequence is CASSSRGPGLAINEQFF. The CDR3 nucleotides read TGTGCCAGCAGCTCCCGGGGTCCCGGACTAGCAATCAATGAGCAGTTCTTC. Together with reference TRBV9 and TRBJ2-1, the CDR3 gives the full variable domain: DSGVTQTPKHLITATGQRVTLRCSPRSGDLSVYWYQQSLDQGLQFLIQYYNGEERAKGNILERFSAQQFPDLHSELNLSSLELGDSALYFCASSSRGPGLAINEQFFGPGTRLTVL.

The sample holds a few counts of this clone. J is TRBJ2-7 and V is TRBV10-3; TRBD1 matches at 9 bases. CDR3 length: 14 residues. Germline CDR1 and CDR2: ENHRY and SYGVKD. V trimming: 7 bases; J trimming: 5 bases; junction bases outside the gene matches: 9. The CDR3 region is CAIKPTGGSDEQYF. The CDR3 DNA follows: TGTGCCATCAAGCCAACAGGGGGCAGCGACGAGCAGTACTTC.

The genes are TRBV29-1 and TRBJ2-3; D possibly corresponds to TRBD2 (6 bases). The ends were cut back, 2 bases at V and 5 bases at J, with 20 bases in the middle. The CDR3 contains 16 residues. Per germline, CDR1 SQVTM and CDR2 ANQGSEA. The chain's CDR3 is CSVEILGTHGRDTQYF. The CDR3, as DNA: TGCAGCGTTGAAATACTTGGGACTCACGGGAGAGATACGCAGTATTTT.

V gene TRBV7-9 combines with J gene TRBJ2-7; TRBD2 matches at 12 bases. V shed 6 bases, J shed 2 bases, and the junction held 5 bases outside the gene matches. Per germline, CDR1 SEHNR and CDR2 FQNEAQ (reference sequence). The CDR3 is 15 amino acids. CDR3 loop: CASSRASGRAYEQYF. CDR3 coding DNA: TGTGCCAGCAGTCGAGCTAGCGGGAGGGCCTACGAGCAGTACTTC.

V usage is TRBV2 and J usage is TRBJ2-2; D is perhaps TRBD1 (5 bases). Trimming took 6 bases from V and 5 from J, leaving 10 bases between them. Germline values: CDR1 SNHLY, CDR2 FYNNEI. This CDR3 comprises 13 residues. Here the CDR3 DNA reads TGTGCCAGCAGGGCACAGGTTACCGGGGAGCTGTTTTTT. Protein sequence: CASRAQVTGELFF.

The V call is TRBV9, the J call TRBJ2-7, with 8 bases lining up with TRBD2. The CDR3 spans 15 residues. Unmatched junction bases numbered 11, after V lost 4 bases and J lost 5 bases. Per germline, CDR1 SGDLS and CDR2 YYNGEE. CDR3 coding DNA: TGTGCCAGCAGCTCCCGCCCTACGGGACTAGACGAGCAGTACTTC. It is translated as CASSSRPTGLDEQYF.

The chain combines TRBV14 with TRBJ2-1; TRBD2 aligns across 13 bases. Germline V gene sequence: CDR1 SGHDN, CDR2 FVKESK. The CDR3 consists of 21 residues. Trimming at V came to 1 base and at J to 5 bases, leaving 17 bases not matched to a gene. The CDR3 sequence is CASSQALWQTTSGRIDNEQFF. CDR3 DNA sequence: TGTGCCAGCAGCCAAGCCCTATGGCAGACGACTAGCGGGAGGATCGACAATGAGCAGTTCTTC.

The chain links TRBV15 to TRBJ1-1; D call uncertain. This CDR3 has 15 residues. Germline assignment: CDR1 LNHNV and CDR2 YYDKDF (reference sequence). V was shortened by 4 bases and J by 2 bases, with 14 bases between the two germline ends. The CDR3 DNA reads TGTGCCACCAGCACCCGCTTCCGGTATAACACTGAAGCTTTCTTT. This encodes CATSTRFRYNTEAFF.

This chain uses TRBV3-1 (or the pseudogene TRBV3-2) with TRBJ2-3; 9 bases map to TRBD2. Germline loops: CDR1 LGHDT, CDR2 YNNKEL (reference sequence). The CDR3 has 18 residues. J lost 6 bases, V lost 0 bases, and 13 bases had no gene match. The CDR3 region is CASSQDAPFLAGRDTQYF. The CDR3 nucleotides are TGTGCCAGCAGCCAAGATGCCCCTTTTCTAGCGGGGCGGGATACGCAGTATTTT.

The chain is built from TRBV19 and TRBJ1-5, with 9 bases identical to TRBD1. V lost 3 bases, J lost 11 bases, and 8 bases stayed unmatched. Germline assignment: CDR1 LNHDA and CDR2 SQIVND (reference sequence). The CDR3 runs 14 residues. This chain's CDR3 is CASSIPGQGRTQHF. The CDR3 nucleotides are TGTGCCAGTAGTATTCCGGGACAGGGTAGGACCCAGCATTTT.

V and J are TRBV13 and TRBJ1-1; TRBD1 aligns across 12 bases. Germline CDR1 PRHDT, CDR2 FYEKMQ (reference sequence). Trimming took 4 bases from V and 2 from J; bases not matched to a gene: 8. The CDR3 spans 17 residues. The CDR3 nucleotides read TGTGCCAGCAGCTCTTACCGGGACAGGGGGCGCAACACTGAAGCTTTCTTT. Amino acid sequence: CASSSYRDRGRNTEAFF. Using reference TRBV13 and TRBJ1-1 for the parts outside the CDR3, the full variable domain is AAGVIQSPRHLIKEKRETATLKCYPIPRHDTVYWYQQGPGQDPQFLISFYEKMQSDKGSIPDRFSAQQFSDYHSELNMSSLELGDSALYFCASSSYRDRGRNTEAFFGQGTRLTVV.

This chain uses TRBV5-1 with TRBJ2-7; possible D gene TRBD2, 5 bases. CDR1 is SGHRS, CDR2 YFSETQ, per germline. CDR3 length: 15 amino acids. V was trimmed by 0 bases and J by 4 bases, leaving 14 bases between them. The CDR3 coding sequence is TGCGCCAGCAGCTTGGTGTTAGATCGGGGTTACGAGCAGTACTTC. It translates to CASSLVLDRGYEQYF.

The chain combines TRBV2 with TRBJ2-3, with 7 bases that match TRBD2. Looked up from germline, CDR1 is SNHLY and CDR2 is FYNNEI. The CDR3 is made up of 14 amino acids. The V segment lost 6 bases and the J segment 4 bases; nucleotides outside the gene matches: 7. The CDR3 is CASRSLGGADTQYF. Here the CDR3 DNA reads TGTGCCAGCAGGTCGCTGGGGGGGGCAGATACGCAGTATTTT.

The chain joins TRBV4-1 to TRBJ2-4; possible D gene TRBD1, 7 bases. The CDR3 is made up of 18 amino acids. Trimming took 1 base from V and 1 from J, leaving 17 bases between them. Germline V gene sequence: CDR1 MGHRA, CDR2 YSYEKL. CDR3 nucleotides: TGCGCCAGCAGCCAAGTGGTGGGGCCAGGGGGGGCCAAAAACATTCAGTACTTC. It yields the protein CASSQVVGPGGAKNIQYF.

The chain uses TRBV5-6 and TRBJ1-4; 10 bases align to TRBD1. Trimming took 4 bases from V and 8 from J; bases not matched to a gene: 5. The CDR3 extends over 14 amino acids. Per germline, CDR1 SGHDT and CDR2 YYEEEE. The CDR3 sequence is CASSTGTGEEKLFF. In DNA, the CDR3 is TGTGCCAGCAGCACCGGGACAGGGGAGGAAAAACTGTTTTTT.

The chain joins TRBV20-1 to TRBJ2-7; 7 bases are shared with TRBD2. Germline V gene sequence: CDR1 DFQATT, CDR2 SNEGSKA (reference sequence). This CDR3 region has 11 residues. After removal of 1 base from V and 10 bases from J, the junction contained 4 bases not matched to a gene. In nucleotides, the CDR3 is TGCAGTGCTAGAGTGGCGGGAGCTCAGTACTTC. Its protein product is CSARVAGAQYF.